This T cell receptor beta chain is from a study of CD8 T cells in Susac syndrome. Random-hexamer reverse transcription was applied to 0.5 to 1 ug RNA. TCRdb re-derived calls from the immunoSEQ multiplex PCR reads in MiXCR, one entry per CDR3 protein. Of approximately 190,000 distinct CDR3 sequences listed, 90% to 97% are singletons. This clonotype was counted a single time. The germline CDR1 and CDR2 sequences are SGHTA and FQGNSA. V dropped 4 bases and J dropped 2; count of bases not matched to a gene: 4. The CDR3 extends over 14 amino acids. The V gene is TRBV7-2, the J gene TRBJ2-7; 8 nucleotides align to TRBD1. This sequence was found in a human donor with Susac syndrome. Sequencing was carried out using CD4+ T cells from PBMCs. Here the CDR3 DNA reads TGTGCCAGCAGCTCCGACAGGGGAACCTACGAGCAGTACTTC. Translation gives CASSSDRGTYEQYF.